One and the same sample provided the 22 T cell receptor beta chains below, sequenced in a study of cytomegalovirus exposure and HLA in healthy donors. The PCR had 60 Vbeta and 13 Jbeta primers. Here immunoSEQ multiplex PCR was the method, and the copy in TCRdb shows in-frame clones only, minus some. The sample data list approximately 40,000 clones. Sequencing input: PBMCs. The receptors stem from a human donor in good health.

V gene TRBV28 combines with J gene TRBJ1-2, with 7 bases that match TRBD1. Germline V gives CDR1 MDHEN, CDR2 SYDVKM. The CDR3 runs to 11 residues. V was pared by 5 bases and J by 14 bases, with 8 bases of the junction left unmatched. The CDR3, as DNA: TGTGCCAGCAGTGTCGGACAGGTGTGGACCTTC. It translates to CASSVGQVWTF.

The chain has TRBV6-1 and TRBJ1-6; D remains ambiguous. CDR3 length: 18 residues. Looked up from germline, CDR1 is MNHNS and CDR2 is SASEGT. Trimming left V 4 bases short and J 2 bases short, with 18 bases between. CDR3 sequence reads: CASSGAFDKGPYNSPLHF. As DNA, the CDR3 is TGTGCCAGCAGTGGGGCTTTTGACAAAGGCCCCTATAATTCACCCCTCCACTTT.

J is TRBJ2-3 and V is TRBV5-1; weak D call: TRBD2 (6 bases). The CDR3 length is 14 residues. The germline V and J ends were trimmed by 4 bases and 6 bases, with 15 bases remaining between them. The V gene's germline CDR1 is SGHRS and CDR2 YFSETQ. CDR3 protein: CASSVLAPGDTQYF. For the CDR3, the DNA is TGCGCCAGCAGCGTACTAGCCCCCGGTGATACGCAGTATTTT.

This sequence joins TRBV7-9 and TRBJ1-2; D not certain. Germline V gene lookup returns CDR1 SEHNR and CDR2 FQNEAQ (reference sequence). The CDR3 loop spans 12 amino acids. The V end lost 0 bases, the J end lost 13 bases, and 12 bases lay between the germline ends. The CDR3 DNA sequence: TGTGCCAGCAGCTTAGCGGTCCCGCTAGGCACCTTC. This gives the protein CASSLAVPLGTF.

The chain joins TRBV18 to TRBJ2-3, with D tentatively TRBD2 (6 bases). CDR3 length equals 16 residues. Trimming left V 6 bases short and J 2 bases short, with 18 bases between. The V gene's germline CDR1 is KGHSH and CDR2 LQKENI. CDR3 sequence: CASSPIDAGLTDTQYF. As DNA, the CDR3 is TGTGCCAGCTCCCCTATTGATGCGGGGCTCACAGATACGCAGTATTTT.

This chain joins TRBV6-5 and TRBJ1-1; TRBD1 might be the D (6 bases). Trimming stripped 0 bases from V and 2 bases from J, with 13 bases between. Germline V CDR1 and CDR2: MNHEY, SVGAGI. The CDR3 is made up of 16 amino acids. The CDR3 DNA follows: TGTGCCAGCAGTTACTCCGAGGTGGACAGTAACACTGAAGCTTTCTTT. It translates to CASSYSEVDSNTEAFF.

V gene TRBV7-8 combines with J gene TRBJ2-7; 7 positions agree with TRBD1. The CDR3 has 14 amino acids. V shed 4 bases, J shed 1 base, and the junction held 4 bases outside the gene matches. Looked up from germline, CDR1 is SGHVS and CDR2 is FQNEAQ. The chain's CDR3 is CASSYTGQSYEQYF. In DNA, the CDR3 is TGTGCCAGCAGCTATACGGGACAGTCCTACGAGCAGTACTTC.

The chain couples TRBV27 to TRBJ2-7; 12 bases are shared with TRBD1. CDR3 length: 16 residues. Germline CDR1 reads MNHEY; CDR2 reads SMNVEV (reference sequence). With V trimmed by 5 bases and J by 7 bases, 12 bases remained unmatched. The CDR3 DNA reads as TGTGCCAGCAGTGTCCTTCCGGGACAGGGGGCGAAGGAGCAGTACTTC. Protein: CASSVLPGQGAKEQYF.

The CDR3 spells CASSQGTGGAEQYF. As DNA, the CDR3 is TGCGCCAGCAGCCAAGGGACAGGGGGCGCCGAGCAGTACTTC. The V and J genes are TRBV4-1 and TRBJ2-7; 11 bases agree with TRBD1. The CDR3 loop spans 14 amino acids. The ends lost 1 base at V and 6 bases at J; junction bases unmatched: 2. Per germline, CDR1 MGHRA and CDR2 YSYEKL.

The V gene is TRBV2, the J gene TRBJ1-4, with D hard to call. This CDR3 is 18 amino acids long. Germline loops: CDR1 SNHLY, CDR2 FYNNEI. The V gene lost 1 base and the J gene lost 2 bases, with 17 bases spanning the gap. Here the CDR3 reads CASSEEKEEEATNEKLFF. In DNA form, the CDR3 reads TGTGCCAGCAGTGAAGAGAAAGAAGAGGAAGCGACTAATGAAAAACTGTTTTTT.

The genes are TRBV29-1 and TRBJ1-2; D uncertain. V lost 2 bases, J lost 6 bases, and 7 bases lay in between. Germline assignment: CDR1 SQVTM and CDR2 ANQGSEA. This CDR3 is 11 amino acids long. The CDR3 coding sequence is TGCAGCGTTGAAAGCGGGGATGGCTACACCTTC. Amino acid sequence: CSVESGDGYTF.

The chain couples TRBV5-1 to TRBJ2-1; no definite D call. V was cut by 1 base and J by 9 bases, with 14 bases left in between. Germline V gene sequence: CDR1 SGHRS, CDR2 YFSETQ. The CDR3 has 14 amino acids. The CDR3 loop reads CASSLQVPPTEQFF. The CDR3 bases are TGCGCCAGCAGCTTGCAGGTCCCCCCCACTGAGCAGTTCTTC.

The rearrangement joins TRBV29-1 to TRBJ2-2; D is undetermined. CDR3 length: 14 amino acids. The V gene lost 4 bases and the J gene lost 1 base, with 10 bases spanning the gap. Germline V gene data show CDR1 as SQVTM and CDR2 as ANQGSEA. The CDR3 nucleotides read TGCAGCGTTGTTCCCTCCGGGAACACCGGGGAGCTGTTTTTT. This translates into CSVVPSGNTGELFF.

The DNA for the CDR3 is TGTGCCAGCAGCTTCGTGGCGCAGAAGACTAGCACAGATACGCAGTATTTT. This translates into CASSFVAQKTSTDTQYF. The rearrangement uses TRBV7-9 and TRBJ2-3; D remains unclear. CDR1 and CDR2 (germline): SEHNR, FQNEAQ (reference sequence). CDR3 size: 17 residues. The germline V and J ends were trimmed by 3 bases and 0 bases, with 16 bases remaining between them.

V usage is TRBV2 and J usage is TRBJ1-2; 11 bases are shared with TRBD1. This CDR3 contains 14 residues. J gave up 4 bases and V 4 bases, and 2 bases lay outside the gene matches. Germline loops: CDR1 SNHLY, CDR2 FYNNEI. Here the CDR3 DNA reads TGTGCCAGCAGTGGGACAGGGGGCAGCTATGGCTACACCTTC. Amino acids: CASSGTGGSYGYTF. The entire variable domain, with the rest obtained from reference TRBV2 and TRBJ1-2, is as follows: EPEVTQTPSHQVTQMGQEVILRCVPISNHLYFYWYRQILGQKVEFLVSFYNNEISEKSEIFDDQFSVERPDGSNFTLKIRSTKLEDSAMYFCASSGTGGSYGYTFGSGTRLTVV.

The gene calls are TRBV4-2 and TRBJ1-1; a weak D match, TRBD1 (5 bases). Germline CDR1 reads LGHNA; CDR2 reads YNFKEQ. The length of the CDR3 is 14 residues. V was cut by 0 bases and J by 3 bases, with 8 bases left in between. The CDR3 spells CASSQDPGDTEAFF. The CDR3 DNA is TGTGCCAGCAGCCAAGATCCGGGGGACACTGAAGCTTTCTTT.

This sequence joins TRBV29-1 and TRBJ1-1; TRBD1 aligns across 8 bases. CDR1 SQVTM and CDR2 ANQGSEA come from the germline V gene. The length of the CDR3 is 15 residues. The junction had 6 bases not matched to a gene; V was cut back by 1 base and J by 2 bases. CDR3 region: CSVEAPDRANTEAFF. The DNA of the CDR3 is TGCAGCGTTGAAGCCCCGGACAGGGCCAACACTGAAGCTTTCTTT.

This chain connects TRBV4-1 to TRBJ2-1; possibly TRBD1 for D (5 bases). With 0 bases removed from V and 5 bases from J, the gap between germline ends came to 11 bases. Germline CDR1 and CDR2: MGHRA and YSYEKL. The CDR3 is 15 amino acids. In DNA, the CDR3 is TGCGCCAGCAGCCAAGAAGGGGTTACCGACAATGAGCAGTTCTTC. Protein product: CASSQEGVTDNEQFF.

The chain has TRBV6-5 and TRBJ1-2; tentatively, D is TRBD1 (5 bases). Looked up from germline, CDR1 is MNHEY and CDR2 is SVGAGI. Trimming removed 4 bases at V and 3 bases at J, with 12 bases between. The CDR3 runs to 14 residues. The CDR3 protein is CASSCGDSHYGYTF. The CDR3, as DNA: TGTGCCAGCAGTTGCGGAGACAGCCACTATGGCTACACCTTC.

This sequence joins TRBV19 and TRBJ1-1; tentative D call: TRBD1 (5 bases). Trimming removed 1 base at V and 8 bases at J, with 11 bases between. CDR1 and CDR2 from the germline V gene are LNHDA and SQIVND (reference sequence). This CDR3 contains 13 residues. This CDR3 is CASSIGPAGEAFF. The CDR3 DNA sequence: TGTGCCAGTAGTATAGGACCCGCAGGGGAAGCTTTCTTT.

The chain joins TRBV6-5 to TRBJ1-1; 7 bases are shared with TRBD1. The CDR3 runs to 15 residues. CDR1 is MNHEY and CDR2 is SVGAGI in the germline V gene. After removal of 0 bases from V and 5 bases from J, the junction contained 6 bases not matched to a gene. The CDR3 loop reads CASSYSEGAYTEAFF. The CDR3 DNA sequence: TGTGCCAGCAGTTACTCAGAGGGGGCATATACTGAAGCTTTCTTT.

The V gene is TRBV4-1, the J gene TRBJ2-2; no clear D gene. CDR1 MGHRA and CDR2 YSYEKL come from the germline V gene. CDR3 length: 12 residues. V gave up 0 bases and J gave up 8 bases, with 4 bases separating them. The DNA of the CDR3 is TGCGCCAGCAGCCAAGAGGCTGGGGAGCTGTTTTTT. It encodes CASSQEAGELFF.